What follows are 4 T cell receptor beta chains derived from one specimen sequenced in a study of cytomegalovirus exposure and HLA in healthy donors. PCR used 60 Vbeta primers and 13 Jbeta primers. This table comes from immunoSEQ multiplex PCR, and its TCRdb copy is limited to in-frame clones, with some not included. The sample lists a few hundred thousand clones, 84% occurring once. The sequenced material came from PBMCs. The receptors were sampled from a woman between 35 and 50 years old in good health and CMV-seropositive.

This clone was counted between two and nine times. V and J are TRBV6-5 and TRBJ2-7; 7 nucleotides line up with TRBD2. Trimming took 2 bases from V and 7 from J; bases not matched to a gene: 11. The V gene's germline CDR1 is MNHEY and CDR2 SVGAGI. The CDR3 has 15 residues. Here the CDR3 DNA reads TGTGCCAGCAGTTACGAGCAGGGAGGGATGAGAGAGCAGTACTTC. Translation gives CASSYEQGGMREQYF.

The chain couples TRBV28 to TRBJ1-5; D gene uncertain. Germline CDR1 MDHEN, CDR2 SYDVKM. The CDR3 loop spans 16 amino acids. V was cut by 1 base and J by 1 base, with 11 bases left in between. Written as DNA, the CDR3 is TGTGCCAGCAGTTTATCTGGGCCTGGGAGCAATCAGCCCCAGCATTTT. Its protein product is CASSLSGPGSNQPQHF.

This chain links TRBV6-6 with TRBJ2-1; 11 bases line up with TRBD2. The germline V gene encodes CDR1 MNHNY and CDR2 SVGAGI (reference sequence). This CDR3 is built from 15 residues. The junction had 3 bases not matched to a gene; V was cut back by 0 bases and J by 8 bases. The CDR3: CASSYSTSGSDEQFF. CDR3 coding DNA: TGTGCCAGCAGTTACTCCACTAGCGGGAGTGATGAGCAGTTCTTC.

The J gene is TRBJ2-1, the V gene TRBV28, with 14 bases fitting TRBD2. J gave up 8 bases and V 5 bases, and 5 bases lay outside the gene matches. CDR1 and CDR2 (germline): MDHEN, SYDVKM. This CDR3 region has 15 residues. The CDR3 protein is CASSGTSGSLDEQFF. As DNA, the CDR3 is TGTGCCAGCAGTGGGACTAGCGGGAGTCTCGATGAGCAGTTCTTC.